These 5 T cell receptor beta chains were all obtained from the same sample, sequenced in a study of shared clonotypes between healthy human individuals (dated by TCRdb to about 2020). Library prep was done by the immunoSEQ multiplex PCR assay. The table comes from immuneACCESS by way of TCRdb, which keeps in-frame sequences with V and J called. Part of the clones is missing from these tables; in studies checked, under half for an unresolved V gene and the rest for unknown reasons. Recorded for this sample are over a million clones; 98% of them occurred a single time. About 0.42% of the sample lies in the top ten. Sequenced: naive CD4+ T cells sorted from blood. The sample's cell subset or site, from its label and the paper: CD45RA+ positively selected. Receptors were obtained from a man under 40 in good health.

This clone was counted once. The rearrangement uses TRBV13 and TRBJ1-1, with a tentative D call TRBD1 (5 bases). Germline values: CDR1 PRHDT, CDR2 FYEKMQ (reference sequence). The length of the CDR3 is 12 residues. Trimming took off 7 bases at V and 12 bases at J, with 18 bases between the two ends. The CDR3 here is CASTQRGAQPFF. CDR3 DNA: TGTGCCAGCACGCAACGCGGGGCTCAGCCTTTCTTT.

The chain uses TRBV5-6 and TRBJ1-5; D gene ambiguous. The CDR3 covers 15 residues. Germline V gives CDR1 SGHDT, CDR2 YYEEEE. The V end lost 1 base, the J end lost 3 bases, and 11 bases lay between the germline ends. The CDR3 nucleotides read TGTGCCAGCAGCTTGATGTACAAAAACAATCAGCCCCAGCATTTT. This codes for CASSLMYKNNQPQHF.

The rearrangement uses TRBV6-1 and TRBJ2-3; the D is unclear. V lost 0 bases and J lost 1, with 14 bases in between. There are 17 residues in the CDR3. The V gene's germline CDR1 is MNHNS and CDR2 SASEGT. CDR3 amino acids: CASSEARWVFGTDTQYF. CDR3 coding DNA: TGTGCCAGCAGTGAAGCGCGGTGGGTTTTCGGCACAGATACGCAGTATTTT.

CDR3 nucleotide sequence: TGTGCCAGCAGCTTGAGACTAGCCAGGGATGAGCAGTTCTTC. Translation: CASSLRLARDEQFF. This rearrangement joins TRBV5-4 to TRBJ2-1; 7 positions match TRBD2. Germline V CDR1 and CDR2: SGHNT, YYREEE (reference sequence). V shed 1 base and J 8 bases; nucleotides not matched to a gene: 6. CDR3 size: 14 residues.

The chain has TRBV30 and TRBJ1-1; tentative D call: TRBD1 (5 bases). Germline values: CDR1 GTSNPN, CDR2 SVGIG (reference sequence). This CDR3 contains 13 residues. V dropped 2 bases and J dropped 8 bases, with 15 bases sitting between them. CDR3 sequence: CAWSRAWGEEAFF. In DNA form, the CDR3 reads TGTGCCTGGAGTAGAGCTTGGGGGGAGGAAGCTTTCTTT.